This TCR beta chain stems from a study of cytomegalovirus exposure and HLA in healthy donors. Findings and caveats of the study: An analysis was carried out at a later point. It showed that HLA-associated TCR beta chains were more clonally expanded than equally common non-associated chains. Cytomegalovirus status, reportedly, was diagnosed with high specificity and sensitivity by the classifier.

PCR involved 60 Vbeta and 13 Jbeta primers. Sequenced by immunoSEQ multiplex PCR; TCRdb stores in-frame clones only, minus some. The sample has around 140,000 clones, just under 80% seen once. Points on this clone: Its matching antigen is unknown.

Per germline, CDR1 KGHSH and CDR2 LQKENI. V was clipped by 4 bases and J by 1 base, with 10 bases between them. The CDR3 has 14 residues. V usage is TRBV18 and J usage is TRBJ1-1; possible D gene TRBD1, 6 bases. Material for sequencing was PBMCs. This clonotype was obtained from a woman in her late teens or twenties in good health and CMV-seronegative. CDR3 sequence: CASSRNRENTEAFF. CDR3 DNA sequence: TGTGCCAGCTCACGAAACAGGGAGAACACTGAAGCTTTCTTT.